This record looks at one TCR beta chain sequence and its context. Its cognate antigen is unknown. Unmatched junction bases numbered 15, after V lost 4 bases and J lost 3 bases. The CDR3 sequence is 18 residues long. Germline CDR1 is LGHNA and CDR2 is YNFKEQ. The sample originates from a study of post-analysis software for immune sequencing data. Looking at the study overall: Recorded subtypes: relapsing-remitting, secondary progressive, progressive-relapsing; some patients unannotated. The study, taken as a whole, reports: Roughly five TRBV segments, including TRBV5-6, TRBV5-1 and TRBV20-1, were more frequent in patients than controls. Strong co-clustering by F measure linked samples that shared a preparation batch.

Tagging with unique molecular identifiers was a feature of the TCR beta cDNA libraries. A single record per CDR3 protein comes from TCRdb applying MiXCR to the PCR reads. Of about 540,000 distinct CDR3 sequences detected, around a third appear once; the ten largest clones hold less than 6%. This receptor was identified in a girl under 18 with multiple sclerosis. Sequenced input: blood. The V and J genes are TRBV4-2 and TRBJ2-1; TRBD2 matches 7 bases. The CDR3 loop is CASSLTLRRGSGYNEQFF. In nucleotides, the CDR3 is TGTGCCAGCAGCCTAACATTAAGGCGGGGGTCCGGCTACAATGAGCAGTTCTTC.